This entry features one TCR beta chain sequence. The antigen is undetermined. The CDR3 spans 15 residues. The V and J ends lost 3 bases and 4 bases, in that order; junction bases with no gene match: 6. In germline, CDR1 is SGHRS, CDR2 YFSETQ. This entry belongs to a study of a mutant IDH1 vaccine in newly diagnosed glioma. Turning to the study itself: Patients got their first vaccination 4-6 weeks after radiotherapy alone, or with temozolomide cycles.

General observations from the study: Across multiple MHC alleles, 80% to 95% of patients had vaccine-induced responses.

This sample's time point: week 5, during vaccination. Alongside topical imiquimod, each dose of vaccine comprised 300 ug of mutant IDH1 20-mer peptide. The method was immunoSEQ multiplex PCR; TCRdb's version includes in-frame clones alone and lacks a portion of them. The top ten clones hold 0.55% to 0.65% of a sample with approximately 80,000 clones, 91% of them seen once. Sample: PBMCs, taken from a glioma patient whose treatment included an IDH1 peptide vaccine. The receptor was isolated from a woman in her forties or fifties with glioma. This sequence joins TRBV5-1 and TRBJ2-7, with 11 bases lining up with TRBD1. CDR3 nucleotide sequence: TGCGCCAGCAGCTCAAGGACAGGGGGCAGGTACGAGCAGTACTTC. Translating it yields CASSSRTGGRYEQYF.